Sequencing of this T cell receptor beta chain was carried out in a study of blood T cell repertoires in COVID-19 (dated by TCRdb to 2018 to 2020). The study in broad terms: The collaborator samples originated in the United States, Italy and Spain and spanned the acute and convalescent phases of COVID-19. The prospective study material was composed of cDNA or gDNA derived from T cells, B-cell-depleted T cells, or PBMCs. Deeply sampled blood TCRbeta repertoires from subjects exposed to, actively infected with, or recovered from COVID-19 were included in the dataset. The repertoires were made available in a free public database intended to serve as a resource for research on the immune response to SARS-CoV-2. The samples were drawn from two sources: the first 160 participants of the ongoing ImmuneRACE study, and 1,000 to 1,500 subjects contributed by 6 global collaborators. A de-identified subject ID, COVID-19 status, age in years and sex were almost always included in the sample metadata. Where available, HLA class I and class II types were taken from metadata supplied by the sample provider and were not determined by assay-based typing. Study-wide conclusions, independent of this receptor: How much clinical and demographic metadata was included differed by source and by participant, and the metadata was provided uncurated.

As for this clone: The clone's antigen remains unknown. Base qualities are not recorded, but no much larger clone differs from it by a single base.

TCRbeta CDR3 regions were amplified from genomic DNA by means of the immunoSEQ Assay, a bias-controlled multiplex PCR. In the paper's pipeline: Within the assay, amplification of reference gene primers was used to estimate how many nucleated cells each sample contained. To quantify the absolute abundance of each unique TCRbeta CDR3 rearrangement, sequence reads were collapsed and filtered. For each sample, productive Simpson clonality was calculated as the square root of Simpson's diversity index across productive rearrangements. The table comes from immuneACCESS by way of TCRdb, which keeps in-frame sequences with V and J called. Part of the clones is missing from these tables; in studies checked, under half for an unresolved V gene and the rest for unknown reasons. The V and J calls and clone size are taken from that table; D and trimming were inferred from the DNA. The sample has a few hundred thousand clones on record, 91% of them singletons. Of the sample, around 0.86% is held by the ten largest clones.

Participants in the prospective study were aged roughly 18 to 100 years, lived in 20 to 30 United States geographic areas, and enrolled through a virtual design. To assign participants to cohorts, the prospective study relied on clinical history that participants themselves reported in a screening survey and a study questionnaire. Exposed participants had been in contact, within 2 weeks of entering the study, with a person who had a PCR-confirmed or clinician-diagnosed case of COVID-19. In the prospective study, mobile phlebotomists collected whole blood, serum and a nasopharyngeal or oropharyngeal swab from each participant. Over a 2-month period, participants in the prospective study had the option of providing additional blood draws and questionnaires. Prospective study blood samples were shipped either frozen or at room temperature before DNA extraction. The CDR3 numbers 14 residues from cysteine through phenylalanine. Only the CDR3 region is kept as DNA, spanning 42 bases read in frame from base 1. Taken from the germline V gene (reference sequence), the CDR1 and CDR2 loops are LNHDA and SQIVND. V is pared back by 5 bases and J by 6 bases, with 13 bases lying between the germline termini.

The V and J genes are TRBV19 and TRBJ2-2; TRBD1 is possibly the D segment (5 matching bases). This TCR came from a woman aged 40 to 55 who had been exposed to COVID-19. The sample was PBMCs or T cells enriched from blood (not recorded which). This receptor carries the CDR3 CASSDWTRPGELFF. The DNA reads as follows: TGTGCCAGTAGTGATTGGACAAGGCCCGGGGAGCTGTTTTTT.